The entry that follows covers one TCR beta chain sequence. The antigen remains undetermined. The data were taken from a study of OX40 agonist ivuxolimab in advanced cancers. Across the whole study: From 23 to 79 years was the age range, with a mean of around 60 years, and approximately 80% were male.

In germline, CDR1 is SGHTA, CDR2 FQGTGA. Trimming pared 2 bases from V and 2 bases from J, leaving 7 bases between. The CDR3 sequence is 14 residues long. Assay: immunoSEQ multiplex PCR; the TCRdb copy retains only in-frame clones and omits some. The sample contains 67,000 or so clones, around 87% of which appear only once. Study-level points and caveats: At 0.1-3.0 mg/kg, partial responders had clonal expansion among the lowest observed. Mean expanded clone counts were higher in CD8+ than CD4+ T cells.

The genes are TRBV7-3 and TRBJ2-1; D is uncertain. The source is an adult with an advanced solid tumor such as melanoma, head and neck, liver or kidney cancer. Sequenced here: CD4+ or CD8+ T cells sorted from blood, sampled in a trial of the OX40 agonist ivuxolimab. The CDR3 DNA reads TGTGCCAGCAGCTTAGGGGTCCCCTACAATGAGCAGTTCTTC. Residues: CASSLGVPYNEQFF.